The T cell receptor (beta chain) under discussion was sequenced for a study of shared clonotypes between healthy human individuals. At the level of the study: Each donor's CD8 memory used one plate, CD8 naive two, each CD4 subset three.

Naive CD8 isolation took CD45RO-negative cells positively selected for CCR7 and excluded terminally differentiated effector memory CD45RA+ cells. The repertoire was sequenced with immunoSEQ multiplex PCR; TCRdb's copy has only in-frame clones and lacks some. The sample lists around 1.9 million clones, around 95% occurring once. This CDR3 has 16 amino acids. The ends were cut back, 0 bases at V and 11 bases at J, with 22 bases in the middle. CDR1 and CDR2 (germline): SEHNR, FQNEAQ (reference sequence). This chain connects TRBV7-9 to TRBJ1-1, with a tentative D call TRBD1 (6 bases). Source material: naive CD8+ T cells from PBMCs. The receptor comes from a man younger than 30 in good health. Some clones in this sample may be carry-over from other donors' samples. The CDR3 spells CASSLAPDRGPPVAFF. In DNA form, the CDR3 reads TGTGCCAGCAGCTTAGCGCCGGACCGGGGGCCTCCGGTCGCTTTCTTT.